This record concerns one TCR beta chain sequence. Antigen: not known. This sample is drawn from a study of shared clonotypes between healthy human individuals. Findings and limits, study-wide: Clonotypes not shared had lower generation probabilities than those common to all four donors. Larger estimated richness was generally seen in naive subsets than in memory subsets.

Repertoires were generated with immunoSEQ multiplex PCR, while TCRdb's copy carries only in-frame clones and drops some. The data hold about 680,000 clones, with less than 80% observed a single time. The TCR originated in a woman aged 25 to 45 in good health. Sample: memory CD4+ T cells sorted from blood. As for subset: CD45RA-negative fraction.

The CDR3 nucleotides are TGTGCCAGCAGTCCCGCCGGGACATCGATAAACGAGCAGTACTTC. Translated: CASSPAGTSINEQYF. The chain recombines TRBV28 with TRBJ2-7, with D possibly matching TRBD1 (6 bases). The CDR3 totals 15 residues. Germline V gives CDR1 MDHEN, CDR2 SYDVKM. The V end lost 5 bases, the J end lost 5 bases, and 19 bases lay between the germline ends.